This is a list of T cell receptor beta chains from one sample in a study of beta chain features in type 1 diabetes. Sequenced by immunoSEQ multiplex PCR; TCRdb stores in-frame clones only, minus some. The data contain some 350,000 clones, over 8.5% of them seen just once; the ten biggest clones take up over 0.45%. Input material: central memory CD4+ T cells from blood. Receptor source: a man aged 25-45 years with type 1 diabetes. CDR3s include the opening cysteine and the closing phenylalanine or tryptophan. D genes are given only for firm matches. Rows may omit the clone size; those that give it use once, few, many or a size class.

>15|TRBV7-2|TRBJ1-5|few|-
CASSPRGGGNQPQHF
TGTGCCAGCAGCCCCCGAGGGGGGGGCAATCAGCCCCAGCATTTT
>18|TRBV7-2|TRBJ2-7|few|-
CASSLAPLDRSGIYEQYF
TGTGCCAGCAGCTTAGCCCCCTTAGACAGGTCAGGGATCTACGAGCAGTACTTC
>14|TRBV10-3|TRBJ2-7|few|-
CAISEALGPVGQYF
TGTGCCATCAGTGAGGCTTTGGGCCCGGTAGGGCAGTACTTC
>13|TRBV29-1|TRBJ2-2|few|-
CSVVRGSAGELFF
TGCAGCGTGGTAAGGGGAAGCGCCGGGGAGCTGTTTTTT
>13|TRBV29-1|TRBJ1-1|-|-
CSVKRSLNTEAFF
TGCAGCGTTAAGAGAAGTCTGAACACTGAAGCTTTCTTT
>16|TRBV28|TRBJ1-1|-|-
CASSSGQNSMNTEAFF
TGTGCCAGCAGTTCAGGACAGAACAGTATGAACACTGAAGCTTTCTTT
>15|TRBV6-5|TRBJ2-3|-|-
CASSLRTASTDTQYF
TGTGCCAGCAGTCTCAGGACGGCTAGCACAGATACGCAGTATTTT
>17|TRBV18|TRBJ1-1|few|-
CASSPRIFPDENTEAFF
TGTGCCAGCTCACCACGAATTTTCCCCGACGAGAACACTGAAGCTTTCTTT
>13|TRBV15|TRBJ1-1|-|-
CATSRDLNTEAFF
TGTGCCACCAGCAGAGATCTGAACACTGAAGCTTTCTTT
>14|TRBV28|TRBJ2-3|-|-
CASSSSGERGTQYF
-
>15|TRBV7-9|TRBJ2-3|many|-
CASSLQGTTTDTQYF
TGTGCCAGCAGCCTCCAGGGGACAACAACAGATACGCAGTATTTT
>15|TRBV5-1|TRBJ2-7|few|TRBD2
CASSLVGGREDEQYF
TGCGCCAGCAGCTTGGTCGGCGGGAGGGAAGACGAGCAGTACTTC
>16|TRBV9|TRBJ2-3|few|TRBD2
CASSPLAGGPTDTQYF
TGTGCCAGCAGCCCTCTGGCGGGGGGACCCACAGATACGCAGTATTTT
>13|TRBV25-1|TRBJ2-3|-|-
CASSGRVADTQYF
TGTGCCAGCAGTGGTAGGGTGGCAGATACGCAGTATTTT
>15|TRBV7-2|TRBJ2-1|few|-
CASSLGVSSYNEQFF
TGTGCCAGCAGCTTAGGGGTAAGCTCCTACAATGAGCAGTTCTTC
>16|TRBV6-6|TRBJ2-5|few|-
CASSYPAGIGKETQYF
TGTGCCAGCAGTTACCCAGCAGGGATTGGGAAAGAGACCCAGTACTTC
>17|TRBV5-1|TRBJ2-1|few|-
CASSLGTRLSSYNEQFF
TGCGCCAGCAGCTTGGGTACTCGTCTTAGCTCCTACAATGAGCAGTTCTTC
>14|TRBV7-9|TRBJ2-7|many|TRBD2
CASSSTSGTREQYF
TGTGCCAGCAGCTCCACTAGCGGGACCCGCGAGCAGTACTTC
>13|TRBV2|TRBJ2-3|-|TRBD1
CASRDRKTDTQYF
TGTGCCAGCCGGGACAGAAAAACAGATACGCAGTATTTT
>15|TRBV19|TRBJ2-5|few|-
CASSMGRGVWKTQYF
TGTGCCAGTAGTATGGGCAGGGGTGTATGGAAGACCCAGTACTTC
>16|TRBV28|TRBJ1-4|-|-
CASSPADTLVGEKLFF
TGTGCCAGCAGCCCCGCGGACACTCTGGTTGGGGAAAAACTGTTTTTT
>14|TRBV5-6|TRBJ2-1|-|TRBD1
CASSRVDRENEQFF
TGTGCCAGCAGCAGAGTGGACAGGGAGAATGAGCAGTTCTTC
>13|TRBV2|TRBJ2-1|many|-
CASSVDRYNEQFF
TGTGCCAGCAGTGTCGACCGTTACAATGAGCAGTTCTTC
>12|TRBV19|TRBJ2-5|few|TRBD1
CATGQGGETQYF
TGTGCCACAGGACAGGGGGGGGAGACCCAGTACTTC
>16|TRBV6-6|TRBJ1-2|few|-
CASSYSILSAGYGYTF
TGTGCCAGCAGTTACTCGATACTTTCAGCCGGGTATGGCTACACCTTC
>17|TRBV5-1|TRBJ2-2|few|TRBD2
CASSLDGGTSVTGELFF
TGCGCCAGCAGCTTGGATGGGGGGACTAGCGTTACCGGGGAGCTGTTTTTT
>15|TRBV4-3|TRBJ1-5|-|-
CASRGTGAGNQPQHF
TGCGCCAGCAGGGGGACTGGGGCCGGCAATCAGCCCCAGCATTTT
>12|TRBV29-1|TRBJ2-2|many|-
CSVEWGTGELFF
TGCAGCGTTGAATGGGGAACCGGGGAGCTGTTTTTT
>15|TRBV9|TRBJ2-6|-|TRBD1
CASRQGSSGANVLTF
TGTGCCAGCAGACAGGGGAGCTCTGGGGCCAACGTCCTGACTTTC
>13|TRBV28|TRBJ2-5|-|-
CASSLGVQETQYF
TGTGCCAGCAGTTTAGGGGTTCAAGAGACCCAGTACTTC
>14|TRBV14|TRBJ2-7|-|TRBD1
CASSQGQGLYEQYF
TGTGCCAGCAGCCAGGGACAGGGTCTATACGAGCAGTACTTC